The sequence of this TCR beta chain was determined in a study of cytotoxic CD8 clonotypes in ibrutinib-treated CLL. Note on this clone: Its antigen is still unknown.

TCRdb's table, derived via immunoSEQ multiplex PCR, lists solely in-frame clones and lacks some. The sample gives under 300,000 clones, approximately 76% of which show up once; about 5% is in the top ten. Study-level findings and limits: Baseline levels of clonality went above those of age-matched healthy donors and moved with circulating CD8+ T-cell counts. A rise in clonality was seen at ibrutinib response, and a fall back toward baseline was seen at progression. Public clonotypes were uncommon and contracted or stayed stable on treatment.

The V end was cut by 0 bases, the J end by 5 bases, with 19 bases between. The germline gives CDR1 LGHNA, CDR2 YNFKEQ. The CDR3 is 17 amino acids. Sequencing was performed on PBMCs, taken at disease progression, from a patient treated with ibrutinib. V usage is TRBV4-2 and J usage is TRBJ1-1; TRBD1 might be the D (6 bases). This receptor was obtained from a human donor with chronic lymphocytic leukemia. The CDR3 coding sequence is TGTGCCAGCAGCCAAGATCAAGGTGGCAGGGGAGGGACTGAAGCTTTCTTT. Encoded protein: CASSQDQGGRGGTEAFF.